A single sample gave rise to the 27 T cell receptor beta chains below, sequenced in a study of T cells in Graves' hyperthyroidism and ophthalmopathy. RNA transcripts were the template for amplifying TCR beta CDR3 regions. TCR CDR3 underwent first-round RT-PCR with the HTBI primer set. In TCRdb, the multiplex PCR reads were re-called with MiXCR into one record per CDR3 protein. The table has some 250,000 distinct CDR3 sequences, roughly 15% seen once. The sequencing sample was made of blood. These receptors originate from a woman between 45 and 65 years old with Graves' hyperthyroidism that later progressed to Graves' ophthalmopathy.

This clonotype was found many times. This chain joins TRBV29-1 and TRBJ2-7, with D perhaps assigned TRBD1 or TRBD2 (5 bases each). Germline CDR1 and CDR2: SQVTM and ANQGSEA. Trimming removed 1 base from V and 2 bases from J, with 12 bases in between. The CDR3 loop spans 14 amino acids. The CDR3 spells CSVEASGPAYEQYF. In nucleotides, the CDR3 is TGCAGCGTTGAAGCCTCGGGACCGGCCTACGAGCAGTACTTC.

Remarks on this clonotype: Relative to the germline gene, one junction end is altered; a read error may explain this. The chain is built from TRBV6-2 or TRBV6-3 and TRBJ1-4; 7 nucleotides agree with TRBD1. The CDR3 covers 15 residues. Germline V gene data show CDR1 as MNHEY and CDR2 as SVGEGT. The DNA for the CDR3 is TGTACCAGCAGTTACTCAGGGGGGACTAATGAAAAACTGTTTTTT. This encodes CTSSYSGGTNEKLFF.

This clonotype came up many times. V is TRBV10-2 and J is TRBJ2-1, with a tentative D call TRBD2 (6 bases). This CDR3 has 15 amino acids. Trimming shortened V by 3 bases and J by 10 bases, and 19 bases separated the two germline ends. Germline V gene data show CDR1 as WSHSY and CDR2 as SAAADI. The CDR3 spells CASSDGSDSGGEQFF. The CDR3 DNA sequence: TGCGCCAGCAGTGACGGTTCCGACTCTGGGGGGGAGCAGTTCTTC.

The table lists this clonotype with a few counts. The rearrangement joins TRBV9 to TRBJ2-2; D not certain. CDR3 size: 12 residues. V was trimmed by 4 bases and J by 8 bases, leaving 9 bases between them. Germline V gives CDR1 SGDLS, CDR2 YYNGEE. The CDR3 DNA is TGTGCCAGCAGCTCTATAGGAGGGGAGCTGTTTTTT. Its protein is CASSSIGGELFF.

This clonotype has at least ten counts. The chain uses TRBV2 and TRBJ2-1; TRBD1 aligns across 7 bases. The V gene's germline CDR1 is SNHLY and CDR2 FYNNEI. The CDR3 has 14 amino acids. V lost 9 bases and J lost 2; bases outside the gene matches: 7. The CDR3 coding sequence is TGTGCCAGTAGTAGACAGGGAGCCTACAATGAGCAGTTCTTC. Protein sequence: CASSRQGAYNEQFF.

This clonotype was seen repeatedly, ten times or more. The CDR3 sequence: CASSPGNTQYF. Written as DNA, the CDR3 is TGTGCCAGCAGTCCAGGGAACACGCAGTATTTT. The V and J genes are TRBV6-1 and TRBJ2-3; weak D call: TRBD1 (5 bases). This CDR3 contains 11 residues. CDR1 is MNHNS and CDR2 is SASEGT in the germline V gene. Between the trimmed V and J ends, which lost 5 bases and 9 bases, there was a span of 9 bases.

There are many counts of this clonotype. The rearrangement uses TRBV6-1 and TRBJ2-1, with D perhaps TRBD1 or TRBD2 (6 bases each). Germline CDR1 MNHNS, CDR2 SASEGT. V gave up 0 bases and J gave up 9 bases, with 24 bases separating them. CDR3 length: 18 amino acids. DNA for the CDR3: TGTGCCAGCAGTGAAGCTGTCGCCAGGGGCACTAGCCACATTGAGCAGTTCTTC. Encoded protein: CASSEAVARGTSHIEQFF.

This sequence joins TRBV9 and TRBJ2-5; 15 nucleotides match TRBD2. The CDR3 totals 15 residues. Germline values: CDR1 SGDLS, CDR2 YYNGEE. J gave up 5 bases and V 3 bases, and 2 bases lay outside the gene matches. CDR3 sequence reads: CASSDGTSGRETQYF. In DNA, the CDR3 is TGTGCCAGCAGCGACGGGACTAGCGGGAGGGAGACCCAGTACTTC.

Note on this clonotype: This clone may be a read error of a much larger clone one base away. J is TRBJ2-7 and V is TRBV27; D unresolved. This CDR3 comprises 13 residues. CDR1 is MNHEY and CDR2 is SMNVEV in the germline V gene (reference sequence). In DNA form, the CDR3 reads TGTGCCAGCAGTCCAATTGGTCCCTACAAGCAGTACTTC. It specifies CASSPIGPYKQYF.

This clonotype came up many times. This chain joins TRBV2 and TRBJ2-1; D is possibly TRBD1 (6 bases). Trimming stripped 0 bases from V and 8 bases from J, with 11 bases between. CDR1 and CDR2 from the germline V gene are SNHLY and FYNNEI. CDR3 length: 14 residues. The CDR3 coding sequence is TGTGCCAGCAGTGAAGCGCAGGGGTGGGATGAGCAGTTCTTC. This gives the protein CASSEAQGWDEQFF. Variable domain in full (rest from reference TRBV2 and TRBJ2-1): EPEVTQTPSHQVTQMGQEVILRCVPISNHLYFYWYRQILGQKVEFLVSFYNNEISEKSEIFDDQFSVERPDGSNFTLKIRSTKLEDSAMYFCASSEAQGWDEQFFGPGTRLTVL.

At least ten counts were recorded for this clonotype. The V and J genes are TRBV3-1 and TRBJ1-1; 7 nucleotides match TRBD1. V gave up 4 bases and J gave up 4 bases; unmatched junction bases: 6. Germline CDR1 reads LGHDT; CDR2 reads YNNKEL (reference sequence). CDR3 length equals 14 residues. This CDR3 reads CASSLYRGATEAFF. The CDR3 DNA reads TGTGCCAGCAGCCTCTACAGGGGCGCCACTGAAGCTTTCTTT.

This clonotype was seen many times. V gene TRBV6-2 or TRBV6-3 combines with J gene TRBJ2-7; 10 bases fit TRBD1. The CDR3 extends over 13 amino acids. Trimming cost V 7 bases and J 3 bases; bases outside gene matches: 3. The germline V gene has CDR1 MNHEY and CDR2 SVGEGT. As DNA, the CDR3 is TGTGCCAGCAAGGGGGACAGGGGCTACGAGCAGTACTTC. Protein product: CASKGDRGYEQYF.

This clonotype was seen many times. This sequence joins TRBV28 and TRBJ2-7; maybe TRBD2 (5 bases). CDR3 size: 12 residues. V was pared by 6 bases and J by 2 bases, with 8 bases between. Germline CDR1 MDHEN, CDR2 SYDVKM. The CDR3 here is CASSLAAYEQYF. In nucleotides, the CDR3 is TGTGCCAGCAGCCTAGCCGCCTACGAGCAGTACTTC.

This clonotype was found many times. The chain links TRBV7-3 to TRBJ1-2; D gene uncertain. CDR1 and CDR2 (germline): SGHTA, FQGTGA. V lost 4 bases to trimming and J lost 5 bases, with 26 bases between them. There are 18 residues in the CDR3. The CDR3 sequence: CASSSQSLLAALGYGYTF. CDR3 coding DNA: TGTGCCAGCAGCTCCCAGAGCCTACTGGCCGCCCTGGGTTATGGCTACACCTTC.

In its sample, this clonotype was seen a few times. The rearrangement joins TRBV7-8 to TRBJ2-7, with 7 nucleotides matching TRBD2. The V gene end was trimmed by 5 bases and the J gene end by 5 bases; junction bases not matched to a gene: 9. This CDR3 comprises 14 residues. The germline V gene has CDR1 SGHVS and CDR2 FQNEAQ. The CDR3 is CASSHGLAAHEQYF. Written as DNA, the CDR3 is TGTGCCAGCAGCCACGGGCTAGCGGCGCACGAGCAGTACTTC.

V and J are TRBV27 and TRBJ1-5; D is unclear. Germline CDR1 is MNHEY and CDR2 is SMNVEV (reference sequence). Trimming left V 6 bases short and J 2 bases short, with 11 bases between. There are 14 residues in the CDR3. This CDR3 reads CASSPGWRNQPQHF. The DNA for the CDR3 is TGTGCCAGCAGCCCGGGGTGGCGCAATCAGCCCCAGCATTTT.

This clonotype was seen many times. The rearrangement uses TRBV28 and TRBJ2-1; no clear D. The CDR3 has 11 residues. The germline V gene has CDR1 MDHEN and CDR2 SYDVKM. V was cut by 6 bases and J by 15 bases, with 15 bases left in between. The CDR3: CASSPTGPSFF. CDR3 DNA: TGTGCCAGCAGCCCGACGGGCCCTTCGTTCTTC.

This clonotype appeared a few times. V and J are TRBV28 and TRBJ2-6, with D tentatively TRBD2 (5 bases). Trimming removed 6 bases at V and 2 bases at J, with 8 bases between. The CDR3 runs to 14 residues. CDR1 is MDHEN and CDR2 is SYDVKM in the germline V gene. CDR3 sequence: CASRKRAGANVLTF. CDR3 sequence (DNA): TGTGCCAGCAGAAAGAGGGCTGGGGCCAACGTCCTGACTTTC.

This clonotype was seen ten or more times. V gene TRBV5-1 combines with J gene TRBJ1-2; 7 positions agree with TRBD1. Germline V gene sequence: CDR1 SGHRS, CDR2 YFSETQ. Trimming took 4 bases from V and 7 from J; bases not matched to a gene: 13. The CDR3 covers 15 residues. The chain's CDR3 is CASSPGGEPLGGYTF. Here the CDR3 DNA reads TGCGCCAGCAGCCCAGGGGGGGAGCCCCTGGGTGGCTACACCTTC. The entire variable domain, with the rest obtained from reference TRBV5-1 and TRBJ1-2, is as follows: KAGVTQTPRYLIKTRGQQVTLSCSPISGHRSVSWYQQTPGQGLQFLFEYFSETQRNKGNFPGRFSGRQFSNSRSEMNVSTLELGDSALYLCASSPGGEPLGGYTFGSGTRLTVV.

This clonotype showed up just a few times. V and J are TRBV3-1 and TRBJ1-2; 7 bases are shared with TRBD1. The germline gives CDR1 LGHDT, CDR2 YNNKEL (reference sequence). CDR3 size: 18 residues. V lost 3 bases and J lost 0; bases outside the gene matches: 13. The chain's CDR3 is CASSQPPGQVSSNYGYTF. In DNA, the CDR3 is TGTGCCAGCAGCCAGCCGCCCGGACAGGTGTCATCTAACTATGGCTACACCTTC.

On this clonotype: This sequence may be a read error, since a much larger clone differs from it by one base. The chain is built from TRBV6-4 and TRBJ2-7; 7 positions agree with TRBD2. This CDR3 comprises 15 residues. With V trimmed by 4 bases and J by 5 bases, 11 bases remained unmatched. Germline CDR1 is MRHNA and CDR2 is SNTAGT. As DNA, the CDR3 is TGTGCCAGCAGTGGTTCTGCGGGAGAGGGCCACGAGCAGTACTTC. It is translated as CASSGSAGEGHEQYF.

This clonotype was recorded at least ten times. V and J are TRBV2 and TRBJ1-6, with D possibly TRBD1 on 5 matching bases. Looked up from germline, CDR1 is SNHLY and CDR2 is FYNNEI. This CDR3 region has 16 residues. The ends were cut back, 6 bases at V and 5 bases at J, with 17 bases in the middle. The CDR3 protein is CASSQRDSRHNSPLHF. The CDR3 DNA sequence: TGTGCCAGCAGCCAGCGGGACTCCAGGCATAATTCACCCCTCCACTTT.

This clonotype was observed at least ten times. The chain couples TRBV7-2 to TRBJ2-7; 12 nucleotides match TRBD1. CDR3 length equals 16 residues. Germline lookup yields CDR1 SGHTA and CDR2 FQGNSA. The junction had 3 bases not matched to a gene; V was cut back by 0 bases and J by 3 bases. CDR3: CASSLAGTGGFYEQYF. CDR3 nucleotide sequence: TGTGCCAGCAGCTTAGCCGGGACAGGGGGCTTCTACGAGCAGTACTTC.

This clonotype has just one count. The chain carries TRBV2 and TRBJ1-1, with TRBD1 identical over 9 bases. V was clipped by 5 bases and J by 1 base; unmatched bases: 8. The CDR3 is made up of 16 amino acids. Germline CDR1 SNHLY, CDR2 FYNNEI. CDR3 protein: CASSPTGGLTNTEAFF. Written as DNA, the CDR3 is TGTGCCAGCAGTCCTACAGGGGGCTTAACGAACACTGAAGCTTTCTTT.

This clonotype was recorded many times. CDR3 coding DNA: TGTGCCAGCAGCCAAAGAACTAGCGGGAGGGGTGATACGCAGTATTTT. Its protein is CASSQRTSGRGDTQYF. The chain employs TRBV4-2 and TRBJ2-3; 13 nucleotides line up with TRBD2. The CDR3 consists of 16 residues. Trimming cost V 2 bases and J 6 bases; bases outside gene matches: 5. From germline, CDR1 is LGHNA and CDR2 YNFKEQ.

This clonotype was seen ten or more times. The genes are TRBV27 and TRBJ2-3; D ambiguous. CDR1 is MNHEY and CDR2 is SMNVEV in the germline V gene (reference sequence). Trimming cost V 6 bases and J 8 bases, with 21 bases left between them. The CDR3 extends over 15 amino acids. CDR3 DNA: TGTGCCAGCAGACTACAATATGGTCTGCACGGTACGCAGTATTTT. It translates to CASRLQYGLHGTQYF.

In this sample, this clonotype turned up many times. The chain joins TRBV5-1 to TRBJ2-1; 8 nucleotides agree with TRBD2. CDR3 length equals 14 residues. CDR1 is SGHRS and CDR2 is YFSETQ in the germline V gene. The trim removed 6 bases at V and 4 bases at J, leaving 6 bases unmatched. The DNA of the CDR3 is TGCGCCAGCAACGGGGGGGCCGTTTACAATGAGCAGTTCTTC. As protein: CASNGGAVYNEQFF.